The 31 T cell receptor beta chains in this list originate from one sample, sequenced in a study of T cell responses to AZD1222 COVID-19 vaccine. Generated by immunoSEQ multiplex PCR, the TCRdb table keeps only in-frame clones and is missing some. Counted here are 95,000 to 130,000 clones, 70% to 90% occurring once; the ten biggest clones make up approximately 10%. The sample in question was peripheral blood, obtained on day 0 of AZD1222 vaccination. These receptors originate from an adult in good health.

The chain carries TRBV6-2 or TRBV6-3 and TRBJ1-2; D is uncertain. V was pared by 5 bases and J by 6 bases, with 13 bases between. The CDR3 totals 13 residues. From germline, CDR1 is MNHEY and CDR2 SVGEGT. The CDR3 spells CASSKRDLHGYTF. CDR3 sequence (DNA): TGTGCCAGCAGTAAGAGGGATCTTCATGGCTACACCTTC.

The rearrangement joins TRBV5-6 to TRBJ1-5; 9 nucleotides align to TRBD1. Germline V lookup: CDR1 SGHDT, CDR2 YYEEEE. This CDR3 spans 14 amino acids. V lost 3 bases to trimming and J lost 6 bases; unmatched junction nucleotides: 4. CDR3 sequence: CASSYRGQGQPQHF. The CDR3 nucleotides read TGTGCCAGCAGCTACAGGGGGCAGGGTCAGCCCCAGCATTTT.

The chain joins TRBV10-3 to TRBJ1-2; maybe TRBD1 (5 bases). The CDR3 is made up of 15 amino acids. The V and J ends lost 4 bases and 4 bases respectively, with 16 bases between them. The germline gives CDR1 ENHRY, CDR2 SYGVKD. CDR3 loop: CAISGGPGSAYGYTF. CDR3 bases: TGTGCCATCAGTGGAGGTCCAGGGTCGGCCTATGGCTACACCTTC.

The chain employs TRBV5-6 and TRBJ1-1; D unresolved. The CDR3 totals 13 residues. The germline gives CDR1 SGHDT, CDR2 YYEEEE. Trimming removed 0 bases from V and 11 bases from J, with 14 bases in between. CDR3 nucleotides: TGTGCCAGCAGCTTGGGTAAGGACTCAAAGGCTTTCTTT. Protein sequence: CASSLGKDSKAFF. Supplemented by reference TRBV5-6 and TRBJ1-1, the full variable domain reads DAGVTQSPTHLIKTRGQQVTLRCSPKSGHDTVSWYQQALGQGPQFIFQYYEEEERQRGNFPDRFSGHQFPNYSSELNVNALLLGDSALYLCASSLGKDSKAFFGQGTRLTVV.

The CDR3 spells CASSFAYSPLHF. As DNA, the CDR3 is TGTGCCAGCAGTTTCGCGTATTCACCCCTCCACTTT. The V and J genes are TRBV6-2 or TRBV6-3 and TRBJ1-6; D is unresolved. The V end lost 4 bases, the J end lost 8 bases, and 6 bases lay between the germline ends. Germline loops: CDR1 MNHEY, CDR2 SVGEGT. CDR3 length: 12 residues.

The V call is TRBV30, the J call TRBJ1-2; the D is unclear. Germline V lookup: CDR1 GTSNPN, CDR2 SVGIG (reference sequence). V lost 3 bases and J lost 5, with 10 bases in between. This CDR3 has 12 amino acids. This CDR3 reads CAWRGSLYGYTF. CDR3 nucleotide sequence: TGTGCCTGGAGGGGCAGTCTTTATGGCTACACCTTC.

In regard to this clone: Relative to the germline gene, one junction end is altered; a read error may explain this. V is TRBV7-9 and J is TRBJ2-7; 8 bases are a match to TRBD2. The CDR3 has 16 residues. CDR1 is SEHNR, CDR2 FQNEAQ, per germline (reference sequence). The CDR3, as DNA: TGTGCCAGCAGCAGATGGCGCGGGAGCGGTACTATCGGGGGGGACTTC. Encoded protein: CASSRWRGSGTIGGDF.

There are a few counts of this clone. The V call is TRBV6-5, the J call TRBJ1-2; 7 bases map to TRBD1. Unmatched junction bases numbered 9, after V lost 5 bases and J lost 3 bases. The CDR3 is made up of 15 amino acids. Germline lookup yields CDR1 MNHEY and CDR2 SVGAGI. The CDR3: CASSPGAGGDYGYTF. For the CDR3, the DNA is TGTGCCAGCAGTCCAGGGGCAGGGGGGGACTATGGCTACACCTTC.

The DNA for the CDR3 is TGTGCCAGCTCACCTCTAGCGGGAGGGCCACCAGGAGATACGCAGTATTTT. Its translation: CASSPLAGGPPGDTQYF. The V gene is TRBV18, the J gene TRBJ2-3, with TRBD2 matching over 12 bases. The J segment lost 5 bases and the V segment lost 3 bases, leaving 9 bases of the junction unmatched. The CDR3 is 17 residues long. Germline assignment: CDR1 KGHSH and CDR2 LQKENI. The full variable domain, with the rest looked up from reference TRBV18 and TRBJ2-3, is NAGVMQNPRHLVRRRGQEARLRCSPMKGHSHVYWYRQLPEEGLKFMVYLQKENIIDESGMPKERFSAEFPKEGPSILRIQQVVRGDSAAYFCASSPLAGGPPGDTQYFGPGTRLTVL.

J is TRBJ2-5 and V is TRBV5-1, with a possible D match to TRBD1 (6 bases). In germline, CDR1 is SGHRS, CDR2 YFSETQ. V was shortened by 0 bases and J by 2 bases, with 11 bases between the two germline ends. This CDR3 comprises 15 residues. The chain's CDR3 is CASSLETGSQETQYF. The CDR3 nucleotides read TGCGCCAGCAGCTTGGAGACAGGTTCACAAGAGACCCAGTACTTC.

V gene TRBV20-1 combines with J gene TRBJ2-7; unclear D gene. Germline loops: CDR1 DFQATT, CDR2 SNEGSKA (reference sequence). This CDR3 is built from 10 residues. V dropped 6 bases and J dropped 3 bases, with 6 bases sitting between them. The CDR3 is CSAANYEQYF. The CDR3 region has the DNA TGCAGTGCCGCGAACTACGAGCAGTACTTC.

The chain employs TRBV9 and TRBJ1-3; the D is unclear. CDR3 length: 15 residues. The germline CDR1 and CDR2 sequences are SGDLS and YYNGEE. V was clipped by 0 bases and J by 4 bases, with 11 bases between them. DNA for the CDR3: TGTGCCAGCAGCGTAGTTGGAGGGAGCGGAAACACCATATATTTT. This encodes CASSVVGGSGNTIYF.

The chain employs TRBV27 and TRBJ1-1; no clear D gene. V dropped 2 bases and J dropped 10 bases, with 11 bases sitting between them. The length of the CDR3 is 12 residues. CDR1 is MNHEY and CDR2 is SMNVEV in the germline V gene (reference sequence). This CDR3 reads CASSLQDNRAFF. The CDR3 DNA reads as TGTGCCAGCAGTTTACAGGATAATCGAGCTTTCTTT.

The chain has TRBV28 and TRBJ2-3, with 8 bases aligning to TRBD2. The CDR3 length is 15 residues. The germline gives CDR1 MDHEN, CDR2 SYDVKM. V lost 4 bases to trimming and J lost 6 bases; unmatched junction nucleotides: 9. The CDR3: CASSYPGRATDTQYF. As DNA, the CDR3 is TGTGCCAGCAGTTACCCCGGGAGGGCCACCGATACGCAGTATTTT.

The chain carries TRBV29-1 and TRBJ2-3, with D unresolved. This CDR3 is built from 14 residues. Trimming removed 0 bases at V and 6 bases at J, with 13 bases between. Germline V gene sequence: CDR1 SQVTM, CDR2 ANQGSEA. In DNA form, the CDR3 reads TGCAGCGTTGAAGATCAGAGGCGTTCCGATACGCAGTATTTT. This translates into CSVEDQRRSDTQYF.

CDR3 coding DNA: TGTGCCAGCTCACTGACCCTACGGGGGGCTGATACGCAGTATTTT. This sequence encodes CASSLTLRGADTQYF. The rearrangement links TRBV18 to TRBJ2-3; tentatively, D is TRBD2 (7 bases). The CDR3 has 15 amino acids. V lost 4 bases and J lost 6, with 17 bases in between. Germline V gene lookup returns CDR1 KGHSH and CDR2 LQKENI.

The chain has TRBV6-6 and TRBJ1-2, with D unclear. Trimming removed 6 bases at V and 6 bases at J, with 8 bases between. The V gene's germline CDR1 is MNHNY and CDR2 SVGAGI (reference sequence). This CDR3 has 11 residues. The CDR3 bases are TGTGCCAGCAGCCCTGGGGATGGCTACACCTTC. Its translation is CASSPGDGYTF.

The V gene is TRBV28, the J gene TRBJ2-2, with 8 bases lining up with TRBD1. This CDR3 spans 16 amino acids. Germline lookup yields CDR1 MDHEN and CDR2 SYDVKM. The trim removed 2 bases at V and 1 base at J, leaving 3 bases unmatched. The CDR3 here is CASSLVGQGNTGELFF. The CDR3 nucleotides read TGTGCCAGCAGTTTAGTCGGACAGGGGAACACCGGGGAGCTGTTTTTT.

The chain's CDR3 is CASSEFRGGTEAFF. DNA of the CDR3: TGTGCCAGCAGTGAATTTAGGGGAGGGACTGAAGCTTTCTTT. The rearrangement joins TRBV6-1 to TRBJ1-1, with D perhaps TRBD1 (5 bases). V was pared by 2 bases and J by 5 bases, with 12 bases between. CDR3 length: 14 amino acids. Germline-derived CDR1 and CDR2 are MNHNS and SASEGT.

This clone was counted once. The chain employs TRBV4-3 and TRBJ1-1, with TRBD1 matching over 7 bases. CDR1 and CDR2 from the germline V gene are LGHNA and YSLEER. The CDR3 runs 14 residues. Losses at the gene ends were 4 bases for V and 5 bases for J; bases not matched to a gene: 7. The DNA for the CDR3 is TGCGCCAGCAGCCGAGACAGGGTGCGGACTGAAGCTTTCTTT. Translation: CASSRDRVRTEAFF.

The chain joins TRBV6-5 to TRBJ1-1, with D tentatively TRBD1 (6 bases). This CDR3 spans 15 amino acids. The ends were cut back, 6 bases at V and 1 base at J, with 15 bases in the middle. The V gene's germline CDR1 is MNHEY and CDR2 SVGAGI. In nucleotides, the CDR3 is TGTGCCAGCAGCCCCCCTAGGGGGAGGAACACTGAAGCTTTCTTT. Its translation is CASSPPRGRNTEAFF.

The V call is TRBV19, the J call TRBJ2-5; the match to TRBD2 covers 7 bases. Germline CDR1 reads LNHDA; CDR2 reads SQIVND (reference sequence). The CDR3 runs 14 residues. V trimming: 6 bases; J trimming: 4 bases; junction bases outside the gene matches: 8. CDR3: CASRPESGVETQYF. The CDR3 DNA reads as TGTGCCAGTAGGCCTGAGAGCGGGGTAGAGACCCAGTACTTC.

The V gene is TRBV6-2 or TRBV6-3, the J gene TRBJ2-5, with D tentatively TRBD2 (5 bases). Germline CDR1 and CDR2: MNHEY and SVGEGT. The CDR3 runs 17 residues. V lost 5 bases to trimming and J lost 3 bases, with 22 bases between them. The CDR3 coding sequence is TGTGCCAGCAGTAGGATCCGGGCGGCAGGAGGAGAAGAGACCCAGTACTTC. As protein: CASSRIRAAGGEETQYF.

The rearrangement links TRBV5-1 to TRBJ2-3; D perhaps matches TRBD1 (6 bases). Looked up from germline, CDR1 is SGHRS and CDR2 is YFSETQ. V shed 3 bases and J shed 1 base, with 21 bases lying between them. This CDR3 is built from 18 residues. This chain's CDR3 is CASSSRGPGSLGTDTQYF. The CDR3 DNA follows: TGCGCCAGCAGCTCCAGGGGACCTGGGTCTCTGGGCACAGATACGCAGTATTTT.

This rearrangement joins TRBV6-5 to TRBJ1-2, with a tentative D call TRBD1 (5 bases). Germline CDR1 MNHEY, CDR2 SVGAGI. The germline V and J ends were trimmed by 6 bases and 4 bases, with 18 bases remaining between them. This CDR3 spans 15 amino acids. Here the CDR3 DNA reads TGTGCCAGCAGGCGGAGCAGCGGGACCGCCTATGGCTACACCTTC. Translated, it gives CASRRSSGTAYGYTF.

The V gene is TRBV4-2, the J gene TRBJ2-5, with a possible D match to TRBD1 (5 bases). Germline V lookup: CDR1 LGHNA, CDR2 YNFKEQ. Trimming removed 4 bases from V and 4 bases from J, with 19 bases in between. The CDR3 sequence is 16 residues long. CDR3 nucleotide sequence: TGTGCCAGCAGCCCAGAAACAGGATTAAAGGGAGAGACCCAGTACTTC. It is translated as CASSPETGLKGETQYF.

The chain links TRBV12-3 or TRBV12-4 to TRBJ1-1, with D uncertain. CDR3 size: 13 residues. The ends were cut back, 3 bases at V and 1 base at J, with 6 bases in the middle. Here the CDR3 DNA reads TGTGCCAGCAGTTTGACGGCGAACACTGAAGCTTTCTTT. Its protein is CASSLTANTEAFF.

V usage is TRBV3-1 (or the pseudogene TRBV3-2) and J usage is TRBJ1-2, with D possibly matching TRBD1 (6 bases). The CDR3 runs 14 residues. V lost 2 bases and J lost 8, with 15 bases in between. Germline V gives CDR1 LGHDT, CDR2 YNNKEL (reference sequence). CDR3 sequence (DNA): TGTGCCAGCAGCCAAAGGGAACAGGGATCAGGCTACACCTTC. Its protein is CASSQREQGSGYTF.

The table lists this clone with a count of one. This chain joins TRBV24-1 and TRBJ2-7; D uncertain. V lost 3 bases, J lost 7 bases, and 12 bases lay in between. The length of the CDR3 is 13 residues. Germline V gene data show CDR1 as KGHDR and CDR2 as SFDVKD. The CDR3 nucleotides are TGTGCCACCAGTGATGGGTTAGTACGAGAGCAGTACTTC. As protein: CATSDGLVREQYF.

The rearrangement uses TRBV19 and TRBJ2-1; D may be TRBD2 (6 bases). Germline V gene sequence: CDR1 LNHDA, CDR2 SQIVND (reference sequence). This CDR3 spans 17 amino acids. The V end lost 10 bases, the J end lost 4 bases, and 26 bases lay between the germline ends. The CDR3 bases are TGTGCCACCGACTCCGGGAGAGACCGACTAATTTACAATGAGCAGTTCTTC. Its protein is CATDSGRDRLIYNEQFF.

The chain has TRBV11-3 and TRBJ1-4; D is possibly TRBD1 (5 bases). The germline CDR1 and CDR2 sequences are SGHNT and YENEEA. V was trimmed by 5 bases and J by 7 bases, leaving 11 bases between them. The CDR3 has 13 amino acids. The CDR3 DNA sequence: TGTGCCAGCAGCCCCCGGGGGGGTGAAAAACTGTTTTTT. This translates into CASSPRGGEKLFF.